This TCR beta chain was recovered during a study of human CD4 T cells and Enterobacteriaceae. Overall study results and limits: In the top 5%: about 55% of the 19 and about three fifths of the roughly 34 cross-reactive clonotypes.

Deep-level sequencing, detecting one cell in 200,000, covered ex vivo memory CD4+. Only in-frame clones appear in the TCRdb table, and some are missing; sequencing was by immunoSEQ multiplex PCR. Of around 26,000 clones in the sample, 80% to 90% were seen once. This clone was seen a few times. Its antigen is as yet unknown. Germline assignment: CDR1 LNHDA and CDR2 SQIVND (reference sequence). CDR3 length: 14 amino acids. Trimming pared 7 bases from V and 2 bases from J, leaving 14 bases between. The memory gate held CD4+ cells that were not CD45RA+CCR7+CD95- naive cells, over 95% pure. Blood from healthy donors was obtained in Switzerland from donation centers. CD4 and CD14 magnetic microbeads positively selected total CD4+ T cells and monocytes.

Sequencing input: memory CD4+ T cells from blood. The chain is built from TRBV19 and TRBJ1-1, with a weak D call TRBD1 (5 bases). The receptor comes from a human donor in good health. The CDR3 coding sequence is TGTGCCAGTACCCAATACAGGACAAACACTGAAGCTTTCTTT. As protein: CASTQYRTNTEAFF.